The source of this T cell receptor beta chain is a study of beta chain features in type 1 diabetes (dated by TCRdb to the late 2010s). With regard to the full study: No differences in mean age, gender distribution, total cell number or subset yield were found between patients and healthy donors. A total of roughly 110 million sorted cells were examined across all samples, and the number of cells per subset was strongly correlated with RNA yield. Regulatory and stem cell-like memory subsets were obtained from only 8 patients and about eight healthy donors, while naive and central memory subsets were obtained from all 30 or so donors. The study compared the TCRB repertoires of sorted circulating CD4+ T cell subsets in recently diagnosed type 1 diabetes patients with those in matched healthy donors.

From the germline V gene, CDR1 is SGDLS and CDR2 is YYNGEE. After removal of 3 bases from V and 0 bases from J, the junction retains 5 bases not matched to a gene. The CDR3 numbers 18 residues from cysteine through phenylalanine. The read is trimmed to its CDR3 DNA, 54 bases read in frame from base 1. What the research found in general, with its limitations: HLA sub-analyses involved small numbers of individuals, so any influence of HLA type on TCRB rearrangement remained unresolved. Naive, central memory and regulatory TCRB repertoires appeared to be more alike among patients than among healthy donors. Type 1 diabetes patients showed a moderate but significant shortening of TCRB CDR3 length in all four CD4+ subsets. Because cDNA was sequenced instead of genomic DNA, highly expressing activated cells could be over-represented, though the groups showed no difference in activation or CD3 levels. Fewer insertions and more nucleotide deletions at VDJ recombination sites were observed in patients with type 1 diabetes, implying thymic rearrangement abnormalities. PCR might favor shorter templates, but patient and control samples were amplified and corrected together, so any skew would affect both groups equally.

Each donor gave one peripheral blood draw, roughly 0.12 L on average, collected into heparinised tubes. Using a panel that included CD45RO, CCR7, CD25, CD127, CD95 and CD27, naive, central memory, regulatory and stem cell-like memory CD4+ T cells were sorted on a BD FACSAria II. Every sorted population had a purity above 95%. PBMCs were separated immediately by Lymphoprep density gradient centrifugation and were stained directly, without being cultured. Samples were stained and sorted in pairs, with one healthy donor and one patient per experiment, so that batch effects were minimized. This clone came up a few times. The antigen it binds to is not known. No quality values exist for individual bases; no much larger clone is one base distant. The High Capacity cDNA Reverse Transcription Kit was used to reverse transcribe all of the isolated RNA, meaning that expressed TCRB transcripts were what got sequenced. Deep immunoSEQ sequencing was applied to naive, central memory and regulatory T cell samples, giving an average of roughly 3.3 million total reads per sample. Sorted cells were lysed in RLT buffer and RNA was extracted with DNase-treated RNeasy Micro or Mini kits, depending on cell number. To prevent cross-contamination, each cell subset was processed individually, whereas patient and healthy donor samples were processed jointly. The immunoSEQ multiplex PCR was used to amplify TCRB sequences from cDNA, generating 87-bp fragments that spanned the CDR3 region. Amplicons were sequenced on the Illumina HiSeq platform. Turning to the authors' computational methods: PCR bias was computationally corrected using synthetic template baselines, reads within Hamming distance 2 were collapsed, and singletons that could not be merged were discarded. By aligning reads against IMGT, V, D and J genes, CDR3 length, and insertions or deletions at six rearrangement sites were assigned. Clonotype counts were normalized to sorted cell number within each subset before computing true diversity and Gini coefficients with the tcR R package. The overlap coefficient, calculated on TCRB nucleotide sequences, was used to quantify repertoire sharing. This immuneACCESS table, as held by TCRdb, lists in-frame sequences with V and J called but not all clones. Of the missing ones, under half trace to an unresolved V gene in checked studies; the others have no known cause. D and trimming come from the DNA, and the V and J calls and clone size come from that table. The sample data list 100,000 to 150,000 clones, and approximately 10% of these were observed just once. Of the sample, roughly 0.75% falls within the top ten clones.

The sample comprised central memory CD4+ T cells from blood. This clonotype originated in a man under 40 with type 1 diabetes. The rearrangement combines TRBV9 with TRBJ2-4; the central 14 bases match TRBD2. The DNA sequence is as follows: TGTGCCAGCAGCGGGGGACTAGCGGGGGATCTAGCCAAAAACATTCAGTACTTC. Its translation is CASSGGLAGDLAKNIQYF.